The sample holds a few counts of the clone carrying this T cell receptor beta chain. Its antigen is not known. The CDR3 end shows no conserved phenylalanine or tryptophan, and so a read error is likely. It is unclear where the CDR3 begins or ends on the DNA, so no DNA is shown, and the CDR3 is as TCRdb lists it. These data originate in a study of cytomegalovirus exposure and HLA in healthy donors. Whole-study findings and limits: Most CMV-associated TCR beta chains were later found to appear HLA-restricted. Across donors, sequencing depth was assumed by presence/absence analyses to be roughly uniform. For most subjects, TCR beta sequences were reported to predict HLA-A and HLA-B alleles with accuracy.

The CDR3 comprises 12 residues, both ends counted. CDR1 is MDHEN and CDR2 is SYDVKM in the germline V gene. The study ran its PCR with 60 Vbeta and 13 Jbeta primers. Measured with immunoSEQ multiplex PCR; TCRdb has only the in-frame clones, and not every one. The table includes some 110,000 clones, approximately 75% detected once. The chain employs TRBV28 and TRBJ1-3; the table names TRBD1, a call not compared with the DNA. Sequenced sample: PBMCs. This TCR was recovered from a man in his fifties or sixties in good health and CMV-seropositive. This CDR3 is CASSQSGTGYIL.